Listed below are T cell receptor beta chains from one sample, sequenced in a study of T-cell reconstitution after alpha-beta-depleted transplantation in children. TCRdb independently ran MiXCR on the PCR reads; one entry per CDR3 protein. The top ten hold approximately 13% of the sample, which has some 190,000 distinct CDR3 sequences, more than 9.5% seen once. The material sequenced was PBMCs, taken before TCRalphabeta/CD19-depleted stem cell transplant. The receptors originated from a boy aged 2 to 10 with acute myeloid leukemia, due to receive a stem cell transplant. CDR3s include the opening cysteine and the closing phenylalanine or tryptophan. Each record gives: D gene, J gene, V gene, clone size, CDR3 DNA, CDR3 protein. D genes are given only for firm matches. Clone size appears in some rows only: once, few, many, or a class for an expanded clone.

-	TRBJ2-1	TRBV3-1	many	TGTGCCAGCAGCCCGGCGGCAAGCTCCTACAATGAGCAGTTCTTC	CASSPAASSYNEQFF
TRBD1	TRBJ1-1	TRBV20-1	many	TGCAGTGCTGTCCGGGAGGGGGCCGGGAGAGCTTTCTTT	CSAVREGAGRAFF
TRBD1	TRBJ1-6	TRBV3-1	few	TGTGCCAGCAGCCTCCTAAAAGACAGGGGAGATTCACCCCTCCACTTT	CASSLLKDRGDSPLHF
-	TRBJ2-6	TRBV27	few	TGTGCCAGCAGTCCACGGGAGTCTGGGGCCAACGTCCTGACTTTC	CASSPRESGANVLTF
-	TRBJ1-5	TRBV19	many	TGTGCCAGTAGTATATGGGGTGGGCAACAGCCCCAGCATTTT	CASSIWGGQQPQHF
-	TRBJ2-3	TRBV7-8	few	TGTGCCAGCAGCTCACTAGGTCCCTCAGGGGATACGCAGTATTTT	CASSSLGPSGDTQYF
-	TRBJ2-1	TRBV7-9	many	TGTGCCAGCACCGGCCAGGGGAATGAGCAGTTCTTC	CASTGQGNEQFF
-	TRBJ1-2	TRBV6-5	many	TGTGCCAGCAGTTACACCGGGACCGCTCGTCTTTATGGCTACACCTTC	CASSYTGTARLYGYTF
-	TRBJ1-3	TRBV28	many	TGTGCCAGCAGTTTCTCGAGGGACTCTGGAAACACCATATATTTT	CASSFSRDSGNTIYF
-	TRBJ1-5	TRBV7-9	many	TGTGCCAGCAGCCAGACGGGGAGGGCGGGTGTCAATCAGCCCCAGCATTTT	CASSQTGRAGVNQPQHF
-	TRBJ1-5	TRBV24-1	many	TGTGCCACCAGTGATTTGGGGGCACCCCAGCATTTT	CATSDLGAPQHF
-	TRBJ1-2	TRBV6-1	many	TGTGCCAGCAGCCTAGGAAGTACAGGGATAAGTGGCTACACCTTC	CASSLGSTGISGYTF
-	TRBJ1-6	TRBV7-9	many	TGTGCCAGCAGCTCGGCGGGGGTGGATTCACCCCTCCACTTT	CASSSAGVDSPLHF
-	TRBJ2-3	TRBV5-1	many	TGCGCCAGCAGCTTGGCCGACTACTGGGGCACAGATACGCAGTATTTT	CASSLADYWGTDTQYF
-	TRBJ2-5	TRBV7-2	-	TGTGCCAGCAGCCTGAACCCCCAAGAGACCCAGTACTTC	CASSLNPQETQYF
-	TRBJ1-6	TRBV7-8	few	TGTGCCAGCAGCTTAGATTCGGCAGGGGTCCATTCACCCCTCCACTTT	CASSLDSAGVHSPLHF
TRBD1	TRBJ1-5	TRBV12-3/TRBV12-4	many	TGTGCCAGCAGTACAGGGGAGGGTAATCAGCCCCAGCATTTT	CASSTGEGNQPQHF
-	TRBJ1-1	TRBV3-1	-	TGTGCCAGCAGCCGCCGGGACTGGGACCCTGAAGCTTTCTTT	CASSRRDWDPEAFF
-	TRBJ2-1	TRBV9	many	TGTGCCAGCAGCGTAGGGTCAAACGAGCAGTTCTTC	CASSVGSNEQFF
TRBD1	TRBJ2-1	TRBV20-1	many	TGCAGTGCTACCCCGACAGGGATAAGGAATGAGCAGTTCTTC	CSATPTGIRNEQFF
-	TRBJ2-7	TRBV5-1	many	TGCGCCAGCAGCTTCAGTTCCGGGACTCCTTCCTACGAGCAGTACTTC	CASSFSSGTPSYEQYF
TRBD1	TRBJ1-1	TRBV12-3/TRBV12-4	many	TGTGCCAGCAGTCCAGGGACAGGGGGCGGCACTGAAGCTTTCTTT	CASSPGTGGGTEAFF
TRBD2	TRBJ2-5	TRBV27	many	TGTGCCAGCAGGACTAGCGGGAGAGAGACCCAGTACTTC	CASRTSGRETQYF
-	TRBJ2-2	TRBV15	many	TGTGCCACCAGCAGGCGGGCAGGGGAGCTGTTTTTT	CATSRRAGELFF
-	TRBJ2-5	TRBV21-1	many	TGTGCCAGCAGCAAAGGGGGGGGCCTCAAGGGAGAGACCCAGTACTTC	CASSKGGGLKGETQYF
TRBD2	TRBJ2-1	TRBV24-1	many	TGTGCCACCAGTGATTTTAGCCCTAGCGGGTACAATGAGCAGTTCTTC	CATSDFSPSGYNEQFF
-	TRBJ1-2	TRBV6-5	many	TGTGCCAGCAGTTACGGGGGCTGGGGCTACACCTTC	CASSYGGWGYTF
TRBD2	TRBJ2-2	TRBV2	many	TGTGCCAGCAGTACCGGGACTAGCGGGGGGCCGAACACCGGGGAGCTGTTTTTT	CASSTGTSGGPNTGELFF
TRBD1	TRBJ1-3	TRBV4-1	many	TGCGCCAGCAGCCAGTTGGGACAGGCGGGAAACACCATATATTTT	CASSQLGQAGNTIYF
-	TRBJ1-1	TRBV19	-	TGTGCCAGTAGTATAGACGGAGGGGGCACTGAAGCTTTCTTT	CASSIDGGGTEAFF
-	TRBJ1-5	TRBV28	many	TGTGCCAGCTCTAAAGGAGCCTTGAATCAGCCCCAGCATTTT	CASSKGALNQPQHF
-	TRBJ1-4	TRBV15	many	TGTGCCACCAGCACCCTCACCTGGGGGGCATCTGAAAAACTGTTTTTT	CATSTLTWGASEKLFF